This T cell receptor (beta chain) was profiled in a study of cytomegalovirus exposure and HLA in healthy donors. General observations from the study: A classifier reportedly called cytomegalovirus status with high sensitivity and specificity.

Repertoires were generated with immunoSEQ multiplex PCR, while TCRdb's copy carries only in-frame clones and drops some. The data hold some 80,000 clones, with roughly 96% observed a single time. The donors formed part of the approximately 120-subject validation cohort, distinct from the roughly 620-subject first cohort. In the case of this clone: Its specificity is unknown.

Germline V gives CDR1 SNHLY, CDR2 FYNNEI. With 4 bases removed from V and 0 bases from J, the gap between germline ends came to 13 bases. The CDR3 loop spans 16 amino acids. Sequenced sample: PBMCs. The chain carries TRBV2 and TRBJ1-3; tentative D call: TRBD1 (5 bases). This TCR derives from a woman aged 18 to 35 in good health and CMV-seronegative. CDR3 residues: CASSADSKISGNTIYF. CDR3 nucleotide sequence: TGTGCCAGCAGTGCCGACAGCAAAATCTCTGGAAACACCATATATTTT.